This TCR beta chain emerged from a study of blood T cell repertoires in COVID-19. Methods used by the authors: Reference gene primer amplification yielded estimated nucleated cell counts. TCRdb's copy holds only in-frame clones and misses some; the assay was immunoSEQ multiplex PCR. V and J calls and clone size are copied from that table; D and trimming were computed from the DNA. Of approximately 240,000 clones in the sample, roughly 80% are singletons; the top ten hold 3% to 4%. There are 18 residues in the CDR3. Germline V gene data show CDR1 as MGHRA and CDR2 as YSYEKL. Trimming cost V 5 bases and J 1 base; bases outside gene matches: 11.

The chain recombines TRBV4-1 with TRBJ2-3, with 11 positions matching TRBD2. This sequence originates from a woman between 35 and 50 years old with active or convalescent COVID-19. Sequencing input: peripheral blood. The CDR3, as DNA: TGCGCCAGCAGCGCGGCCCTAGCGGGGGGCCCCGGCACAGATACGCAGTATTTT. It yields the protein CASSAALAGGPGTDTQYF.